This T cell receptor (beta chain) is drawn from a study of blood T cell repertoires in COVID-19. Profiled with immunoSEQ multiplex PCR; TCRdb holds only in-frame clones, not every one. The sample lists hundreds of thousands of clones, roughly nine tenths occurring once. Participant ages covered about 18 to 89 years across 25 or so US areas. Germline lookup yields CDR1 LNHDA and CDR2 SQIVND (reference sequence). Trimming took 7 bases from V and 4 from J; bases not matched to a gene: 7. This CDR3 is 14 amino acids long. The sample was PBMCs or T cells enriched from blood (not recorded which). The chain links TRBV19 to TRBJ2-3; 8 bases line up with TRBD2. This sequence originates from a woman in her twenties or thirties with acute COVID-19. The CDR3 here is CASTRGGAADTQYF. CDR3 nucleotides: TGTGCCAGTACCCGGGGGGGAGCCGCAGATACGCAGTATTTT.